The rows below give T cell receptor beta chains drawn from one sample of a study of T cells expressing NK-cell markers. TCRdb re-called the 5' RACE reads, yielding one record per CDR3 amino acid sequence without DNA. In all, the sample yields about 190,000 distinct CDR3 sequences. The specimen was blood T cells: a sorted CD56 or NKG2C T cell subset, CD4+ or CD8+ T cells, or bulk PBMC T cells (not recorded which). The receptors originated from a man aged 18-69 years in good health. Each CDR3 is given with its conserved first and last residue. Fields, in order: J gene, V gene, CDR3 protein.

J gene: TRBJ2-7; V gene: TRBV7-9; CDR3 protein: CASSSSARAYEQYF
J gene: TRBJ1-1; V gene: TRBV6-6; CDR3 protein: CAITAGTEAFF
J gene: TRBJ1-1; V gene: TRBV7-6; CDR3 protein: CASSPEVTGGTEAFF
J gene: TRBJ2-7; V gene: TRBV2; CDR3 protein: CASGSGWGTLYEQYF
J gene: TRBJ2-1; V gene: TRBV7-9; CDR3 protein: CASSWGKWQSGGNEQFF
J gene: TRBJ2-1; V gene: TRBV20-1; CDR3 protein: CSARDTGGGPLYEQFF
J gene: TRBJ2-4; V gene: TRBV28; CDR3 protein: CASRTGVLNNIQYF
J gene: TRBJ2-7; V gene: TRBV7-2; CDR3 protein: CASSLAGLAGGYEQYF
J gene: TRBJ1-4; V gene: TRBV6-1; CDR3 protein: CASSEAGPREKLFF
J gene: TRBJ2-6; V gene: TRBV12-3/TRBV12-4; CDR3 protein: CASGGTSGANVLTF
J gene: TRBJ2-5; V gene: TRBV6-5; CDR3 protein: CASSYSGTSGGETQYF
J gene: TRBJ2-6; V gene: TRBV15; CDR3 protein: CATSRLTGANVLTF
J gene: TRBJ1-6; V gene: TRBV13; CDR3 protein: CASSFGIATRNSPLHF
J gene: TRBJ2-7; V gene: TRBV20-1; CDR3 protein: CSATIKDRYDSYEQYF
J gene: TRBJ2-5; V gene: TRBV5-1; CDR3 protein: CASRIWEEETQYF
J gene: TRBJ2-3; V gene: TRBV29-1; CDR3 protein: CSVEGHLTSTDTQYF
J gene: TRBJ2-3; V gene: TRBV6-1; CDR3 protein: CASSALGGAATTDTQYF
J gene: TRBJ2-4; V gene: TRBV19; CDR3 protein: CASSNSGGSIQYF
J gene: TRBJ1-1; V gene: TRBV5-5; CDR3 protein: CASSHRGGTEAFF
J gene: TRBJ1-2; V gene: TRBV25-1; CDR3 protein: CASSDVVRGYTF
J gene: TRBJ1-1; V gene: TRBV9; CDR3 protein: CASSVAGGEGNTEAFF
J gene: TRBJ2-3; V gene: TRBV27; CDR3 protein: CASSYGTHFTDTQYF
J gene: TRBJ2-7; V gene: TRBV11-2; CDR3 protein: CASSWAQGPYEQYF
J gene: TRBJ2-6; V gene: TRBV9; CDR3 protein: CASSKEQGGASGANVLTF
J gene: TRBJ2-1; V gene: TRBV3-1; CDR3 protein: CASSQERPKQFF
J gene: TRBJ1-1; V gene: TRBV5-5; CDR3 protein: CASSLDWGTNTEAFF
J gene: TRBJ2-3; V gene: TRBV2; CDR3 protein: CASSEWGGATVSTDTQYF
J gene: TRBJ2-1; V gene: TRBV6-1; CDR3 protein: CASRHYRDREDNEQFF
J gene: TRBJ1-4; V gene: TRBV12-3/TRBV12-4; CDR3 protein: CASSLYGTEGEKLFF
J gene: TRBJ1-3; V gene: TRBV7-8; CDR3 protein: CASSLATGSGNTIYF
J gene: TRBJ1-6; V gene: TRBV7-2; CDR3 protein: CASSRARDSPLHF
J gene: TRBJ1-1; V gene: TRBV14; CDR3 protein: CASRVQGGGTEAFF
J gene: TRBJ1-3; V gene: TRBV28; CDR3 protein: CASRTRDRHTIYF
J gene: TRBJ2-3; V gene: TRBV6-6; CDR3 protein: CASSLDPRGSYF
J gene: TRBJ2-3; V gene: TRBV11-2; CDR3 protein: CASSFSTSGGPDTQYF
J gene: TRBJ1-1; V gene: TRBV5-6; CDR3 protein: CASSLAGTNEAFF
J gene: TRBJ2-7; V gene: TRBV6-1; CDR3 protein: CASSFSGTGTYEQYF
J gene: TRBJ2-5; V gene: TRBV7-9; CDR3 protein: CASSKGRETQYF
J gene: TRBJ1-4; V gene: TRBV20-1; CDR3 protein: CSAGYGQGVFANEKLFF
J gene: TRBJ2-2; V gene: TRBV9; CDR3 protein: CASSLPAAAPGELFF
J gene: TRBJ2-5; V gene: TRBV7-9; CDR3 protein: CATTPRDSYQETQYF
J gene: TRBJ2-1; V gene: TRBV16; CDR3 protein: CASSHPGEGAYNEQFF
J gene: TRBJ2-7; V gene: TRBV5-6; CDR3 protein: CASSLARGRLDEQYF
J gene: TRBJ1-3; V gene: TRBV13; CDR3 protein: CASSSAGGEGSGNTIYF